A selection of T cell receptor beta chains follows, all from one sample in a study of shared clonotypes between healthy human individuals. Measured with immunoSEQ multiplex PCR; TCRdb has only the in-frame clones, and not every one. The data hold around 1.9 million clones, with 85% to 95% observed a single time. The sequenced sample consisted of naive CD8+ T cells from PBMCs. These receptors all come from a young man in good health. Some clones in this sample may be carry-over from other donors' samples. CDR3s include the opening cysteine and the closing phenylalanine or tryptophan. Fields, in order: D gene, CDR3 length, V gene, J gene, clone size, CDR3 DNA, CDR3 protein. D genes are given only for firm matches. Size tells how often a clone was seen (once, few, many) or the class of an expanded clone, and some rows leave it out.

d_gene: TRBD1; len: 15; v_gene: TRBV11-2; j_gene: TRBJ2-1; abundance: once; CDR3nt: TGTGCCAGCAGCTCCAGGCAGGGGGACCACAATGAGCAGTTCTTC; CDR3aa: CASSSRQGDHNEQFF
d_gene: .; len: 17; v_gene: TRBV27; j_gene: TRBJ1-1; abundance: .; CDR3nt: TGTGCCAGCAGTTTACAGGGTCTTCGACGGGTTGGCACTGAAGCTTTCTTT; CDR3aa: CASSLQGLRRVGTEAFF
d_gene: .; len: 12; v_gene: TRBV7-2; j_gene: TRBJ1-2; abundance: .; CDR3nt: TGTGCCAGCAGCGACGGGGGCTATGGCTACACCTTC; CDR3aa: CASSDGGYGYTF
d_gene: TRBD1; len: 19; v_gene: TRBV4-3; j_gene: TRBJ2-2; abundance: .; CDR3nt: TGCGCCAGCAGCCAACCAATAGGGGGCACGCTGAGCGGCACCGGGGAGCTGTTTTTT; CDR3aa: CASSQPIGGTLSGTGELFF
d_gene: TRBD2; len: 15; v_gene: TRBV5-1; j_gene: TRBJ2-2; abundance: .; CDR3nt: TGCGCCAGCCGGCTAGCGGGAGGGCCAACCGGGGAGCTGTTTTTT; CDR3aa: CASRLAGGPTGELFF
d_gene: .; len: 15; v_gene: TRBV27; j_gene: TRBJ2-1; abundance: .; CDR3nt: TGTGCCAGCAGAATCAGCCGGGCGAGCTACAATGAGCAGTTCTTC; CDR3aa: CASRISRASYNEQFF
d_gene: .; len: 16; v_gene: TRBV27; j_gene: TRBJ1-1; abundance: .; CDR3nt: TGTGCCACTGGTGAGACAGCTTCGGGGCTGAACACTGAAGCTTTCTTT; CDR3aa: CATGETASGLNTEAFF
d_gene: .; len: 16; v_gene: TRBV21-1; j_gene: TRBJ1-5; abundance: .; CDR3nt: TGTGCCAGCAGCCCCCCATGGATGGGCCGCAATCAGCCCCAGCATTTT; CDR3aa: CASSPPWMGRNQPQHF
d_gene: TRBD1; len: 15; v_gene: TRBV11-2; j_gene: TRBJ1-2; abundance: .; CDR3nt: TGTGCCAGCAGCTTAGGACAGGGCAGTGGGTATGGCTACACCTTC; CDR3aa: CASSLGQGSGYGYTF
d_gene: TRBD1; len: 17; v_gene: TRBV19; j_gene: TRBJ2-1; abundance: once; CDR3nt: TGTGCCAGTAGTATAGCGGCAGGGGGCTATTCGTACAATGAGCAGTTCTTC; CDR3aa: CASSIAAGGYSYNEQFF
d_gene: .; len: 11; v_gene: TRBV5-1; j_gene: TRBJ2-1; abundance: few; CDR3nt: TGCGCCAGCATCCGGGGCAATGAGCAGTTCTTC; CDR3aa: CASIRGNEQFF
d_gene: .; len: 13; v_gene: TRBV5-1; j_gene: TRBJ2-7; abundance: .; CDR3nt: TGCGCCAGCAGGGGAGACGGTTCCTACGAGCAGTACTTC; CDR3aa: CASRGDGSYEQYF
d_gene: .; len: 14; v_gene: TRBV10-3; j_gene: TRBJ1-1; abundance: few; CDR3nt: TGTGCCATCAGTGATCCCGTGAGGGACACTGAAGCTTTCTTT; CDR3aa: CAISDPVRDTEAFF
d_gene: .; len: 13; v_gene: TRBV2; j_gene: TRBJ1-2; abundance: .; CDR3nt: TGTGCCGTGGTACTCCAACTCCCCTATGGCTACACCTTC; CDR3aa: CAVVLQLPYGYTF
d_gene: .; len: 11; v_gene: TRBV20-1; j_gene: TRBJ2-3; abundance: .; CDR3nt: TGCAGTGCTAGAAACTCTGATACGCAGTATTTT; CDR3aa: CSARNSDTQYF
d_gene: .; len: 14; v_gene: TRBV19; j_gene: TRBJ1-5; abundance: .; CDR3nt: TGTGCCACCTCCGAGGGAATGAACAATCAGCCCCAGCATTTT; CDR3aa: CATSEGMNNQPQHF
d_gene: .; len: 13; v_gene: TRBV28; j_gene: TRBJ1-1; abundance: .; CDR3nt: TGTGCCAGCAGTTTTGACCCGAACACTGAAGCTTTCTTT; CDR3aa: CASSFDPNTEAFF
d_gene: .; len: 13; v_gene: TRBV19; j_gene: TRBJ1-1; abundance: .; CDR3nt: TGTGCCAGTAGTATTCGGGCAGAAGATGAAGCTTTCTTT; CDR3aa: CASSIRAEDEAFF
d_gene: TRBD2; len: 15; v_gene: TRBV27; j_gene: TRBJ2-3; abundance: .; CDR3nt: TGTGCCAGCAGTTTCGGGACTAGCGGGACAGATACGCAGTATTTT; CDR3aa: CASSFGTSGTDTQYF
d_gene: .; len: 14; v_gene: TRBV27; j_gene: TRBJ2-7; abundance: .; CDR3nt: TGTGCCAGCAGTTTACGGATTGGCCGCTACGAGCAGTACTTC; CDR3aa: CASSLRIGRYEQYF
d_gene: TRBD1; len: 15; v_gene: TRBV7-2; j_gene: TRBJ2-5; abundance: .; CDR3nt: TGTGCCAGCAGCCCAGGGGGCGGTGGAGGGGAGACCCAGTACTTC; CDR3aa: CASSPGGGGGETQYF
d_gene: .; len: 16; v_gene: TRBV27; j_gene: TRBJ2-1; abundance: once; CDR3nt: TGTGCCAGCAGTTTATTATCCGCTAGCAGATACAATGAGCAGTTCTTC; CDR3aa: CASSLLSASRYNEQFF
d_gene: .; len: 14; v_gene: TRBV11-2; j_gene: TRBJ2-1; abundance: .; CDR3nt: TGTGCCAGCAGCCTGCCCTTCGTGCATGGTGAGCAGTTCTTC; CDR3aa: CASSLPFVHGEQFF
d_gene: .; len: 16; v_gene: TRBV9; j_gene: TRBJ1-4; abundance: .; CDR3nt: TGTGCCAGCAGCGTAGATTGGTCGGCAACTAATGAAAAACTGTTTTTT; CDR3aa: CASSVDWSATNEKLFF
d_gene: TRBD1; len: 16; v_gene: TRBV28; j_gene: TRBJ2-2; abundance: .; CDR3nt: TGTGCCAGCAGTCCGGACAGGGAAGGAGGAACCGGGGAGCTGTTTTTT; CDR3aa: CASSPDREGGTGELFF
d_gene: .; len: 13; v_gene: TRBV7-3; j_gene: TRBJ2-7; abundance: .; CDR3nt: TGTGCCAGCAGCCCCTCGGACGGAGACGAGCAGTACTTC; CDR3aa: CASSPSDGDEQYF
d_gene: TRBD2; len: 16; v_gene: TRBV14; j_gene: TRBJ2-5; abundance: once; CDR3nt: TGTGCCAGCAGCCAAGATCGACTAGCGGGAGACGAGACCCAGTACTTC; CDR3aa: CASSQDRLAGDETQYF
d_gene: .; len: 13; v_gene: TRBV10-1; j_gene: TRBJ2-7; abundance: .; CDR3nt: TGCGCCAGCAGTGAGTCGACTAGGGGGGCAGTCTACTTC; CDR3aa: CASSESTRGAVYF
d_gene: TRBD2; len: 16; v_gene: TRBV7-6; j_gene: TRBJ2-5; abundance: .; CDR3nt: TGTGCCAGCAGCTTTATAGCGGGAGTGTCTGGCGAGACCCAGTACTTC; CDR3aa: CASSFIAGVSGETQYF
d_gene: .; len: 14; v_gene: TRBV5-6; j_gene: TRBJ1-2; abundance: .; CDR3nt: TGTGCCAGCAGCTTGAACGGGAGGGGAAGGGGCTACACCTTC; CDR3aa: CASSLNGRGRGYTF
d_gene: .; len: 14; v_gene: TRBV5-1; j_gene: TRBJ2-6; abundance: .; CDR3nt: TGCGCCAGCAGCCCCGACTCTGGGGCCAACGTCCTGACTTTC; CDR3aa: CASSPDSGANVLTF
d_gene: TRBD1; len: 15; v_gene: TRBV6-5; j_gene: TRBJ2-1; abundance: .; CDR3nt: TGTGCCAGCAGCGGGGGACAGGGAGGTCCAAATGAGCAGTTCTTC; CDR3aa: CASSGGQGGPNEQFF
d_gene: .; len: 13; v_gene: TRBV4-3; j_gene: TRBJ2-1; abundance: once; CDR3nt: TGCGCCAGCAGCCAGAGCGGCCACAATGAGCAGTTCTTC; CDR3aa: CASSQSGHNEQFF
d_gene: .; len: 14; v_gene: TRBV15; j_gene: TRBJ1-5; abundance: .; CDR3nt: TGTGCCACCAGCAAACAGGGCCTAAATCAGCCCCAGCATTTT; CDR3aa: CATSKQGLNQPQHF
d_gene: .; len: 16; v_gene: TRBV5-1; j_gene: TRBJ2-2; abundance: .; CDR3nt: TGCGCCAGCAGCTTCGACACCAACAGGGTCACCGGGGAGCTGTTTTTT; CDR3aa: CASSFDTNRVTGELFF
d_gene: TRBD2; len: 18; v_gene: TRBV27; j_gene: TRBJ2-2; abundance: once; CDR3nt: TGTGCCAGCAGCGGTAGACTAGCGGGAGGGCCGCGGGGCGGGGAGCTGTTTTTT; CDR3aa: CASSGRLAGGPRGGELFF
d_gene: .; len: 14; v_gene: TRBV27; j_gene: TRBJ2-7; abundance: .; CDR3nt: TGTGCCAGCAGTTTAGTAGCGGGACAGTACGAGCAGTACTTC; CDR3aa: CASSLVAGQYEQYF
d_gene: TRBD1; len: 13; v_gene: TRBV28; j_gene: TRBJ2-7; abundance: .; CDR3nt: TGTGCCAGCACCACGGCAGGGGGCCACGAGCAGTACTTC; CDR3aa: CASTTAGGHEQYF
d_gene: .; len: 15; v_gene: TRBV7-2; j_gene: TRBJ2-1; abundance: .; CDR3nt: TGTGCCAGCAGCTTAGGGTTAGGGGGGTTGATTGAGCAGTTCTTC; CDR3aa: CASSLGLGGLIEQFF
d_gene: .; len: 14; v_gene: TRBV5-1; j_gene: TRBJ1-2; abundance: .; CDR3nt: TGCGCCAGCACCCAGGCGGGACAAAACTATGGCTACACCTTC; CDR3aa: CASTQAGQNYGYTF
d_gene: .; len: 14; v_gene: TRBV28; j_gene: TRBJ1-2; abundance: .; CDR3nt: TGTGCCAGCAGGCCCTGGGGGGCGAACTATGGCTACACCTTC; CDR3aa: CASRPWGANYGYTF